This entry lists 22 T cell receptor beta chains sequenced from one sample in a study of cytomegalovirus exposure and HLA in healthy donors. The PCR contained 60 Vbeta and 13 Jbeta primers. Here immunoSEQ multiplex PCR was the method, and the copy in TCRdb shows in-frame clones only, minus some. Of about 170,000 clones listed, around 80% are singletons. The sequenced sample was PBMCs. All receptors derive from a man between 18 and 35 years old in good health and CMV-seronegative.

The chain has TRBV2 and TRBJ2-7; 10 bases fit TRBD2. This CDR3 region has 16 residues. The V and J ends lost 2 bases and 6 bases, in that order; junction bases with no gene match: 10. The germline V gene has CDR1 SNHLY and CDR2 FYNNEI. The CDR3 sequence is CASSEPKSASGGEQYF. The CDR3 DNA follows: TGTGCCAGCAGTGAACCCAAATCGGCTAGCGGGGGCGAGCAGTACTTC.

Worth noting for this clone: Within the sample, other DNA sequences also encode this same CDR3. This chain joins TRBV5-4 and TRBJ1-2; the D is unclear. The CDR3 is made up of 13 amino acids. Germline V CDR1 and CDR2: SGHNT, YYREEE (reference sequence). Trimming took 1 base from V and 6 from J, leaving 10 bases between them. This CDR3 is CASSLPQEDGYTF. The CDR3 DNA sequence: TGTGCCAGCAGCTTGCCTCAGGAGGATGGCTACACCTTC.

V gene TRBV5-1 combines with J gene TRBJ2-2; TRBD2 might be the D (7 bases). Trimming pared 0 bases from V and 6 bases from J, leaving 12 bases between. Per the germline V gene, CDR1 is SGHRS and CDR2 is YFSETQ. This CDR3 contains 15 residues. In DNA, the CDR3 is TGCGCCAGCAGCTTGGCCGGCGGGGGCTCCGGGGAGCTGTTTTTT. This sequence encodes CASSLAGGGSGELFF. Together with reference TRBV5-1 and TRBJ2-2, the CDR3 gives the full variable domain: KAGVTQTPRYLIKTRGQQVTLSCSPISGHRSVSWYQQTPGQGLQFLFEYFSETQRNKGNFPGRFSGRQFSNSRSEMNVSTLELGDSALYLCASSLAGGGSGELFFGEGSRLTVL.

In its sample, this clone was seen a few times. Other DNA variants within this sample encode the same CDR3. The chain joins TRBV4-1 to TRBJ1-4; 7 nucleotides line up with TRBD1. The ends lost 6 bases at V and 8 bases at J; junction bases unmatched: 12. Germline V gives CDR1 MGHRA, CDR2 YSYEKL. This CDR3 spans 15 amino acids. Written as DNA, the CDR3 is TGCGCCAGCAGTCGGAGACAGGGTTCCGGGGAAAAACTGTTTTTT. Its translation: CASSRRQGSGEKLFF.

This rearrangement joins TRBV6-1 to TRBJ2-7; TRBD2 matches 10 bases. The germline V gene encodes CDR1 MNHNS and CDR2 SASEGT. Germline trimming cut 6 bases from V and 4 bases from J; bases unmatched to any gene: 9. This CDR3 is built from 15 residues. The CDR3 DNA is TGTGCCAGCAGAGGTGGACTAGCGGAAAAATACGAGCAGTACTTC. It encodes CASRGGLAEKYEQYF.

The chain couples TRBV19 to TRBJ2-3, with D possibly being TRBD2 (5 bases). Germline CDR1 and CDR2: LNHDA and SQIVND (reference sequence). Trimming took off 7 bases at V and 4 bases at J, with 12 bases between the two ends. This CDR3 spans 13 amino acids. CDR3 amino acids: CASKGSRADTQYF. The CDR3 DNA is TGTGCCAGTAAAGGGAGTCGTGCAGATACGCAGTATTTT.

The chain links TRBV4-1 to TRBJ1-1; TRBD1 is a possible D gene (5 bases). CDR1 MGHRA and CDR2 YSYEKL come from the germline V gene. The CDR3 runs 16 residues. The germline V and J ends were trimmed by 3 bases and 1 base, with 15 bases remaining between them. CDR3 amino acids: CASSHPLRGRNTEAFF. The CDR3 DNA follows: TGCGCCAGCAGCCACCCCCTAAGGGGCAGGAACACTGAAGCTTTCTTT.

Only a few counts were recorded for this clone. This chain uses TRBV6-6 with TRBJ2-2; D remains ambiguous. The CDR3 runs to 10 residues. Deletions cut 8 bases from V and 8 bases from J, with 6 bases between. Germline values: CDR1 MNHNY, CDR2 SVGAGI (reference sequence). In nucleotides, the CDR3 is TGTGCCAGCGGCTCGGGGGAGCTGTTTTTT. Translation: CASGSGELFF.

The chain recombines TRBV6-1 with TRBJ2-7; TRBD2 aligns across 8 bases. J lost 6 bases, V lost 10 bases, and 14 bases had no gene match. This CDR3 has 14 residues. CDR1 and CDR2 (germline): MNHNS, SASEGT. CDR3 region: CATGLDSGIFEQYF. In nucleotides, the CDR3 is TGTGCCACGGGCCTCGATAGCGGGATTTTCGAGCAGTACTTC.

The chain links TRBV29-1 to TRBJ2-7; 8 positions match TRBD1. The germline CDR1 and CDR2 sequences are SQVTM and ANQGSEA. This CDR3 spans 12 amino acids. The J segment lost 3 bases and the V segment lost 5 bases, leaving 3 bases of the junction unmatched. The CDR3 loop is CSVNDRGYEQYF. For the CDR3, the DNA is TGCAGCGTTAATGACAGGGGCTACGAGCAGTACTTC.

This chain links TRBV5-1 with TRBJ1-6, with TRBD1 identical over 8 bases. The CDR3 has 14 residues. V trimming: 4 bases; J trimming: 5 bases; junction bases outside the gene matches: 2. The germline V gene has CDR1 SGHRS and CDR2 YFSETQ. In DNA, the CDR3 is TGCGCCAGCAGCCTGACAGGGGATAATTCACCCCTCCACTTT. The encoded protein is CASSLTGDNSPLHF. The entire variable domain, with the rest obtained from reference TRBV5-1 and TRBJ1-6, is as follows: KAGVTQTPRYLIKTRGQQVTLSCSPISGHRSVSWYQQTPGQGLQFLFEYFSETQRNKGNFPGRFSGRQFSNSRSEMNVSTLELGDSALYLCASSLTGDNSPLHFGNGTRLTVT.

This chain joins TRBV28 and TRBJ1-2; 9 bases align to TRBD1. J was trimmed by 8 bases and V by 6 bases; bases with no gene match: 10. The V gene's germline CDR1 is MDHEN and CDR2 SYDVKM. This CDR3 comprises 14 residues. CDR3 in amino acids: CASSLGTGIGGYTF. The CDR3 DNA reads TGTGCCAGCAGCCTAGGGACAGGGATAGGAGGCTACACCTTC.

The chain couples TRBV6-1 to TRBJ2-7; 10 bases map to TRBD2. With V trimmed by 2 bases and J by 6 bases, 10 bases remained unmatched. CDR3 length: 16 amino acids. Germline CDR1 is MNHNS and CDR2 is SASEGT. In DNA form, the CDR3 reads TGTGCCAGCAGTGAAATAGAGCGGGGGGGTCGTGTCGAGCAGTACTTC. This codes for CASSEIERGGRVEQYF.

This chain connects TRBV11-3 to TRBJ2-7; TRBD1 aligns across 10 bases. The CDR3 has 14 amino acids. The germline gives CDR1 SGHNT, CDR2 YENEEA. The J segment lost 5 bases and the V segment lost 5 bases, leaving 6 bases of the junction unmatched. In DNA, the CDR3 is TGTGCCAGCAGCCAAACCGGACAGGGGGACGAGCAGTACTTC. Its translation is CASSQTGQGDEQYF.

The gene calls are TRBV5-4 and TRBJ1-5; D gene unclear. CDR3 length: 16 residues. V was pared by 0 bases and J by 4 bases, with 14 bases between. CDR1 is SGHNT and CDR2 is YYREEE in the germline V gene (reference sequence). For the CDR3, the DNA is TGTGCCAGCAGCTTGGTCCTAGAAAAGCGGAATCAGCCCCAGCATTTT. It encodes CASSLVLEKRNQPQHF.

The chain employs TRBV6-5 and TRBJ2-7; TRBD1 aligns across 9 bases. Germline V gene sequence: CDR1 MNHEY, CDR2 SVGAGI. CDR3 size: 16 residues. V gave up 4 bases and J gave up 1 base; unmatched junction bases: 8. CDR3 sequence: CASSWSQGAPSYEQYF. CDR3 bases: TGTGCCAGCAGTTGGTCACAGGGGGCCCCGTCCTACGAGCAGTACTTC.

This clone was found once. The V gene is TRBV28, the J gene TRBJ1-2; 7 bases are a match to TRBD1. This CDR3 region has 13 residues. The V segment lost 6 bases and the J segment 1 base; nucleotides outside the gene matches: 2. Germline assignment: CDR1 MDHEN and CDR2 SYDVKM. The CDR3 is CASRGTVNYGYTF. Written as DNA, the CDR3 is TGTGCCAGCAGGGGGACAGTTAACTATGGCTACACCTTC.

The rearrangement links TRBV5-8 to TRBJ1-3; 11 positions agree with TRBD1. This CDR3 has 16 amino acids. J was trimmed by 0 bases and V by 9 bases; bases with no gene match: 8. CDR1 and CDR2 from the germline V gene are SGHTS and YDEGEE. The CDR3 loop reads CAIGQGALSSGNTIYF. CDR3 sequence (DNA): TGTGCCATCGGACAGGGGGCATTGAGCTCTGGAAACACCATATATTTT.

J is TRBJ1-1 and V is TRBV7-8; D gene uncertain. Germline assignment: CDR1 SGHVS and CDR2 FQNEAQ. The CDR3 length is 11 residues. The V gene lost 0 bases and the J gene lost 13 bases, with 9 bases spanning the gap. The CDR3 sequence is CASSLAGKYFF. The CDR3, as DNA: TGTGCCAGCAGCTTAGCCGGGAAGTATTTCTTT.

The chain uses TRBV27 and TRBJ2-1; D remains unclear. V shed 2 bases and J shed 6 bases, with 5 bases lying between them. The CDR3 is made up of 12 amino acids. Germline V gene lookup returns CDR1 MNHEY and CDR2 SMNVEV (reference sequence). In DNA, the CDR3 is TGTGCCAGCAGTTTAATCGGCAATGAGCAGTTCTTC. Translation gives CASSLIGNEQFF.

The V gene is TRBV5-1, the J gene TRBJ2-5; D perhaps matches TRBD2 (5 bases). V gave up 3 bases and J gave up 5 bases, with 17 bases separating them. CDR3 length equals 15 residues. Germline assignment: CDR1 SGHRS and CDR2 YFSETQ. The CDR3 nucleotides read TGCGCCAGCAGCTCGTCCGGACTCATGACGGAGACCCAGTACTTC. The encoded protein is CASSSSGLMTETQYF.

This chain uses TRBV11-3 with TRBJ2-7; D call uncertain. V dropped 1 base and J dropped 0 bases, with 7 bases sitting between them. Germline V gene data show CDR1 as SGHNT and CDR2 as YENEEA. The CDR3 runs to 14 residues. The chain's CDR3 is CASSLVRSSYEQYF. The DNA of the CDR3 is TGTGCCAGCAGCTTAGTGCGGAGCTCCTACGAGCAGTACTTC.